The 3 T cell receptor beta chains reported below all come from one sample, sequenced in a study of blood T cell repertoires in COVID-19. Assay used: immunoSEQ multiplex PCR; TCRdb lists only in-frame clones, some missing. The sample yields approximately 250,000 clones, about 87% seen once. Sequences were obtained from PBMCs or T cells enriched from blood (not recorded which). The receptors originated from a woman aged 40 to 50 who had been exposed to COVID-19.

The chain has TRBV18 and TRBJ2-7; 8 positions agree with TRBD1. This CDR3 spans 14 amino acids. The junction had 4 bases not matched to a gene; V was cut back by 2 bases and J by 4 bases. Looked up from germline, CDR1 is KGHSH and CDR2 is LQKENI. CDR3 in DNA: TGTGCCAGCTCACCAACACAGGGGGGATACGAGCAGTACTTC. It is translated as CASSPTQGGYEQYF.

The gene calls are TRBV24-1 and TRBJ1-5, with D perhaps matching TRBD1 (6 bases). CDR3 length equals 19 residues. Germline CDR1 KGHDR, CDR2 SFDVKD. Trimming removed 1 base at V and 0 bases at J, with 18 bases between. The CDR3 region has the DNA TGTGCCACCAGTGATTTTTCTCCCGGGCAGGGGTATAGCAATCAGCCCCAGCATTTT. Protein sequence: CATSDFSPGQGYSNQPQHF.

The CDR3 sequence is CASSQDPQGVPNYGYTF. CDR3 nucleotide sequence: TGCGCCAGCAGCCAAGATCCCCAGGGGGTTCCCAACTATGGCTACACCTTC. The chain recombines TRBV4-3 with TRBJ1-2, with TRBD1 identical over 7 bases. The germline CDR1 and CDR2 sequences are LGHNA and YSLEER. V trimming: 0 bases; J trimming: 2 bases; junction bases outside the gene matches: 9. The CDR3 covers 17 residues.